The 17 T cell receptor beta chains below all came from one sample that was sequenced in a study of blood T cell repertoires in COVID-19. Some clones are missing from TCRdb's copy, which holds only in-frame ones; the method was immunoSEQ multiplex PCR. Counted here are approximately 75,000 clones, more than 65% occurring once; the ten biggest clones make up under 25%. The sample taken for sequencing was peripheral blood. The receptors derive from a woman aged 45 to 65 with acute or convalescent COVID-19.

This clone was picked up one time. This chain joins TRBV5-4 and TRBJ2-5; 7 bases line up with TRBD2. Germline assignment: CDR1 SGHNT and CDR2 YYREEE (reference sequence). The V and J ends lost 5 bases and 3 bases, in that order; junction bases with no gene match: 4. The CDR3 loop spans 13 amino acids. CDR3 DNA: TGTGCCAGCAGATATCTAGCGGAAGAGACCCAGTACTTC. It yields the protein CASRYLAEETQYF. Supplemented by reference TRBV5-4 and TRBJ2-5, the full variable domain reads ETGVTQSPTHLIKTRGQQVTLRCSSQSGHNTVSWYQQALGQGPQFIFQYYREEENGRGNFPPRFSGLQFPNYSSELNVNALELDDSALYLCASRYLAEETQYFGPGTRLLVL.

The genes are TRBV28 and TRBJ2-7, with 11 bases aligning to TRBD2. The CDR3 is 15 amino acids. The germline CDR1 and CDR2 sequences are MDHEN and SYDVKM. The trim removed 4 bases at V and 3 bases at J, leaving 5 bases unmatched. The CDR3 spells CASSYGLAGLYEQYF. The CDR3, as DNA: TGTGCCAGCAGTTACGGACTAGCGGGCCTCTACGAGCAGTACTTC.

This CDR3 reads CASSLVLTGSSYEQYF. The DNA of the CDR3 is TGTGCCAGCAGCTTAGTTCTGACAGGGAGCTCCTACGAGCAGTACTTC. The chain is built from TRBV7-9 and TRBJ2-7; 7 bases are shared with TRBD1. Germline CDR1 and CDR2: SEHNR and FQNEAQ (reference sequence). The CDR3 consists of 16 residues. The junction had 6 bases not matched to a gene; V was cut back by 1 base and J by 0 bases. Together with reference TRBV7-9 and TRBJ2-7, the CDR3 gives the full variable domain: DTGVSQNPRHKITKRGQNVTFRCDPISEHNRLYWYRQTLGQGPEFLTYFQNEAQLEKSRLLSDRFSAERPKGSFSTLEIQRTEQGDSAMYLCASSLVLTGSSYEQYFGPGTRLTVT.

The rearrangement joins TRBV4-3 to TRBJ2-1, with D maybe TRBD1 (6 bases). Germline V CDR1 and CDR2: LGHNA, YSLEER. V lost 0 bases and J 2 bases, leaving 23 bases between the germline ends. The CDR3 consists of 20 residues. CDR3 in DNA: TGCGCCAGCAGCCAAGATTTAATCGCAAACAGGGCCAGCCCCTACAATGAGCAGTTCTTC. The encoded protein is CASSQDLIANRASPYNEQFF.

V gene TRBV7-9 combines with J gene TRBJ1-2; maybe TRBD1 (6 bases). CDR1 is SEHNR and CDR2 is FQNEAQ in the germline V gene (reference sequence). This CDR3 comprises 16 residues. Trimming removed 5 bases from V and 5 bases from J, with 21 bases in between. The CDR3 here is CASSQGGTGSRYGYTF. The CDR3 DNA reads TGTGCCAGCAGCCAAGGGGGTACAGGCTCTAGGTATGGCTACACCTTC.

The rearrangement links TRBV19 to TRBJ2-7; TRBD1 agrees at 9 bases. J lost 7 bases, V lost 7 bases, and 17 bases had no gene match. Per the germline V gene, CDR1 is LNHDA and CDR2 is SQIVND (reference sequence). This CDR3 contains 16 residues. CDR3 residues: CASTAKGGQGVGEQYF. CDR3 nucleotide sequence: TGTGCCAGTACGGCGAAGGGGGGACAGGGAGTCGGGGAGCAGTACTTC. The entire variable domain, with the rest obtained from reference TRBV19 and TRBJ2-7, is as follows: DGGITQSPKYLFRKEGQNVTLSCEQNLNHDAMYWYRQDPGQGLRLIYYSQIVNDFQKGDIAEGYSVSREKKESFPLTVTSAQKNPTAFYLCASTAKGGQGVGEQYFGPGTRLTVT.

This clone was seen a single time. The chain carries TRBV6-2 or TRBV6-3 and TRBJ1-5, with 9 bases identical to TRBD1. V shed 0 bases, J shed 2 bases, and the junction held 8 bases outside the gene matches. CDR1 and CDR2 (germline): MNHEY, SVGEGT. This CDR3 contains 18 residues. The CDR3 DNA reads TGTGCCAGCAGTTACTCAGCCGGGACAGGGTCGGGCAATCAGCCCCAGCATTTT. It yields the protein CASSYSAGTGSGNQPQHF.

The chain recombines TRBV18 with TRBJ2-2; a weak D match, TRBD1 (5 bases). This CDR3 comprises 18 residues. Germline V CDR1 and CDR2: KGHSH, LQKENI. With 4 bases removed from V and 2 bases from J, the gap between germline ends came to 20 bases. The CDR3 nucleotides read TGTGCCAGCTCACTTCTCAATGGGAACAGGCGAAACACCGGGGAGCTGTTTTTT. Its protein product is CASSLLNGNRRNTGELFF.

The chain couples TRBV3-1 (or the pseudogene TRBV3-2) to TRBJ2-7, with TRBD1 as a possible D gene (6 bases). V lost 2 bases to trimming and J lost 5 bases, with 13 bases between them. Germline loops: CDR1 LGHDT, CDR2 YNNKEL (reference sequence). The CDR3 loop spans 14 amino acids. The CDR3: CASSQTSGVHEQYF. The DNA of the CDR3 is TGTGCCAGCAGCCAAACCTCAGGGGTCCACGAGCAGTACTTC.

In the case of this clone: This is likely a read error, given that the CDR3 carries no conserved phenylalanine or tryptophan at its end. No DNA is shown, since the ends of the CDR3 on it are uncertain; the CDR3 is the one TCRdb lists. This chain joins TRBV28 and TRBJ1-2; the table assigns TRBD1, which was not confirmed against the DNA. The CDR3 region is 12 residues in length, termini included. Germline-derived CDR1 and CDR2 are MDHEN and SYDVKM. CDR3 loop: CASSSSVRAWYL.

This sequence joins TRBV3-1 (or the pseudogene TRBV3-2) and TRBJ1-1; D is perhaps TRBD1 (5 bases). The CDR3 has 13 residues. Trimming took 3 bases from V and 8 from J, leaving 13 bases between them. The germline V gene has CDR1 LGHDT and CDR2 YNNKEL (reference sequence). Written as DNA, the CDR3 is TGTGCCAGCAGCCAGGGGGGGATGACAGAAGCTTTCTTT. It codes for CASSQGGMTEAFF.

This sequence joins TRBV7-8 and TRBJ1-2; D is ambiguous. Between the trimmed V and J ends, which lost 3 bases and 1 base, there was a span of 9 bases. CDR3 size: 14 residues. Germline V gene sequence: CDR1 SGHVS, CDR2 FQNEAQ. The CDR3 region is CASSLRSSNYGYTF. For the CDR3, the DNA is TGTGCCAGCAGCTTGCGGTCGAGTAACTATGGCTACACCTTC.

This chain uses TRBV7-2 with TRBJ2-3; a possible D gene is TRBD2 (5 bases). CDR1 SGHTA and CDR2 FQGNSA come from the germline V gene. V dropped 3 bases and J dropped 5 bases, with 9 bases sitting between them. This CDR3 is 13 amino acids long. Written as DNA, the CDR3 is TGTGCCAGCAGCTTCCGGGAAGGAGATACGCAGTATTTT. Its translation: CASSFREGDTQYF.

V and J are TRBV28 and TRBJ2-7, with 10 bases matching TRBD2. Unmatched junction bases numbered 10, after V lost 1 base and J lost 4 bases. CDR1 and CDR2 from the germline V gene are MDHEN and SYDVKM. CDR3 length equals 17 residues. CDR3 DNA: TGTGCCAGCAGTTTATTGGTTCTAGCGGGAGCGGGTTACGAGCAGTACTTC. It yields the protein CASSLLVLAGAGYEQYF. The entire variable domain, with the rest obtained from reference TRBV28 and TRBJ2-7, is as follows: DVKVTQSSRYLVKRTGEKVFLECVQDMDHENMFWYRQDPGLGLRLIYFSYDVKMKEKGDIPEGYSVSREKKERFSLILESASTNQTSMYLCASSLLVLAGAGYEQYFGPGTRLTVT.

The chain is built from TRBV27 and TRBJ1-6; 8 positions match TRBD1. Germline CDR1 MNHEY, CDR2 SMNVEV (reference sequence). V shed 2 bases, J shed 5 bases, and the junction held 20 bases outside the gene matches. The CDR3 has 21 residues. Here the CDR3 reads CASSLNFRGVSGTGDNSPLHF. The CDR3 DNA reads TGTGCCAGCAGTTTAAATTTTCGGGGCGTGTCGGGGACAGGTGATAATTCACCCCTCCACTTT.

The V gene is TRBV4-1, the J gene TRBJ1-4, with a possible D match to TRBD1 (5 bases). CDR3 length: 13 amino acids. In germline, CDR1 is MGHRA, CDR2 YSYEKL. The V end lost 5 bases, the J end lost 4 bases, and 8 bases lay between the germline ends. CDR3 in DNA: TGCGCCAGCAGCTGGCAGGGTAATGAAAAACTGTTTTTT. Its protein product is CASSWQGNEKLFF.

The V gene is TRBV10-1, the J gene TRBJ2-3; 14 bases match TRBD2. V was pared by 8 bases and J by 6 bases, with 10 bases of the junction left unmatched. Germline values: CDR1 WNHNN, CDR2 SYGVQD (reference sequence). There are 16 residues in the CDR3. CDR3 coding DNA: TGCGCCAGCCCTACACGACTAGCGGGAGGGGGGGATACGCAGTATTTT. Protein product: CASPTRLAGGGDTQYF.